This is a list of T cell receptor beta chains from one sample in a study of PD-L1 blockade in urothelial cancer. The assay was immunoSEQ multiplex PCR, and TCRdb's table has in-frame clones only and misses some. The sample lists around 130,000 clones, roughly 83% occurring once. Sequencing used PBMCs, obtained around atezolizumab (anti-PD-L1) treatment. These TCRs come from a man aged 50 to 59 with urothelial cancer. CDR3s include the opening cysteine and the closing phenylalanine or tryptophan. Fields, in order: J gene, CDR3 length, V gene, clone size, D gene, CDR3 protein. A D gene is named only where the DNA matches it firmly. Clone size is stated in some rows and not others, as once, few, many or a class when expanded.

j_call: TRBJ1-3
cdr3_length: 15
v_call: TRBV5-8
clone_size: -
d_call: TRBD1
cdr3_aa: CASSLGQGAGNTIYF

j_call: TRBJ2-7
cdr3_length: 14
v_call: TRBV28
clone_size: -
d_call: -
cdr3_aa: CASSTGLIPYEQYF

j_call: TRBJ2-7
cdr3_length: 14
v_call: TRBV28
clone_size: -
d_call: -
cdr3_aa: CASTWTASSYEQYF

j_call: TRBJ2-3
cdr3_length: 14
v_call: TRBV5-1
clone_size: -
d_call: -
cdr3_aa: CASRGTTSTDTQYF

j_call: TRBJ2-2
cdr3_length: 16
v_call: TRBV5-6
clone_size: -
d_call: TRBD1
cdr3_aa: CASSIRDRGFTGELFF

j_call: TRBJ1-1
cdr3_length: 13
v_call: TRBV30
clone_size: few
d_call: -
cdr3_aa: CAWSQAISTEAFF

j_call: TRBJ2-2
cdr3_length: 17
v_call: TRBV28
clone_size: -
d_call: TRBD2
cdr3_aa: CASSLPSGRTNTGELFF

j_call: TRBJ2-7
cdr3_length: 15
v_call: TRBV30
clone_size: few
d_call: TRBD1
cdr3_aa: CAWSSTGGYSHEQYF

j_call: TRBJ2-7
cdr3_length: 16
v_call: TRBV4-2
clone_size: once
d_call: TRBD1
cdr3_aa: CASSQDPTGGVYEQYF

j_call: TRBJ2-5
cdr3_length: 14
v_call: TRBV6-1
clone_size: -
d_call: -
cdr3_aa: CASSDPIWEWSQYF

j_call: TRBJ2-7
cdr3_length: 13
v_call: TRBV4-2
clone_size: few
d_call: -
cdr3_aa: CASSQTDRYEQYF

j_call: TRBJ1-1
cdr3_length: 16
v_call: TRBV6-5
clone_size: -
d_call: TRBD1
cdr3_aa: CASSYSRGALNTEAFF

j_call: TRBJ1-1
cdr3_length: 14
v_call: TRBV10-3
clone_size: -
d_call: TRBD1
cdr3_aa: CAISASGQSPEAFF

j_call: TRBJ1-2
cdr3_length: 17
v_call: TRBV19
clone_size: -
d_call: TRBD1
cdr3_aa: CASSFSVGQGFFYGYTF

j_call: TRBJ2-3
cdr3_length: 14
v_call: TRBV14
clone_size: -
d_call: -
cdr3_aa: CASSRGGNSDTQYF

j_call: TRBJ2-1
cdr3_length: 12
v_call: TRBV19
clone_size: -
d_call: -
cdr3_aa: CASSGTPDEQFF

j_call: TRBJ1-2
cdr3_length: 15
v_call: TRBV13
clone_size: -
d_call: -
cdr3_aa: CASSHPLDTNYGYTF

j_call: TRBJ2-7
cdr3_length: 11
v_call: TRBV4-2
clone_size: -
d_call: -
cdr3_aa: CASGHAVEQYF

j_call: TRBJ1-1
cdr3_length: 14
v_call: TRBV19
clone_size: few
d_call: -
cdr3_aa: CASSSRQMNTEAFF

j_call: TRBJ2-1
cdr3_length: 13
v_call: TRBV27
clone_size: -
d_call: TRBD1
cdr3_aa: CASRGQAYNEQFF

j_call: TRBJ2-1
cdr3_length: 15
v_call: TRBV27
clone_size: -
d_call: TRBD2
cdr3_aa: CASSDGLAAYNEQFF

j_call: TRBJ2-5
cdr3_length: 15
v_call: TRBV6-5
clone_size: once
d_call: TRBD2
cdr3_aa: CASSYTHFGGETQYF

j_call: TRBJ2-7
cdr3_length: 15
v_call: TRBV11-2
clone_size: -
d_call: TRBD1
cdr3_aa: CASSGTGTGSYEQYF

j_call: TRBJ2-2
cdr3_length: 16
v_call: TRBV9
clone_size: -
d_call: TRBD2
cdr3_aa: CASSAKGGPDTGELFF

j_call: TRBJ1-1
cdr3_length: 18
v_call: TRBV18
clone_size: -
d_call: -
cdr3_aa: CASSPPASGGQTNTEAFF

j_call: TRBJ2-7
cdr3_length: 19
v_call: TRBV2
clone_size: few
d_call: TRBD2
cdr3_aa: CASSELSQPTSGRAHEQYF

j_call: TRBJ2-1
cdr3_length: 18
v_call: TRBV5-1
clone_size: few
d_call: TRBD2
cdr3_aa: CASSTTSGSWSSYNEQFF

j_call: TRBJ2-2
cdr3_length: 15
v_call: TRBV27
clone_size: -
d_call: -
cdr3_aa: CASTHGVLNTGELFF

j_call: TRBJ2-5
cdr3_length: 16
v_call: TRBV5-1
clone_size: -
d_call: TRBD1
cdr3_aa: CASSDLGQGFGETQYF

j_call: TRBJ1-1
cdr3_length: 15
v_call: TRBV5-6
clone_size: -
d_call: -
cdr3_aa: CASSLNSGGSTEAFF

j_call: TRBJ2-1
cdr3_length: 13
v_call: TRBV5-6
clone_size: -
d_call: -
cdr3_aa: CASSFGRGNEQFF

j_call: TRBJ2-1
cdr3_length: 15
v_call: TRBV11-3
clone_size: -
d_call: TRBD2
cdr3_aa: CASSRSGSRYNEQFF

j_call: TRBJ2-7
cdr3_length: 12
v_call: TRBV19
clone_size: -
d_call: -
cdr3_aa: CASSTTNYEQYF